This entry lists 11 T cell receptor beta chains sequenced from one sample in a study of TIL therapy for anti-PD-1-resistant metastatic lung cancer. The time point here: pre-treatment sample, taken before nivolumab and TIL therapy. Tumor tissue came from excised metastases, mostly pleural nodules or supraclavicular lymph nodes. Sequencing used immunoSEQ v3. Sequencing was performed with immunoSEQ multiplex PCR; in TCRdb, only in-frame clones are kept and a portion is missing. The table includes more than 9,000 clones, 50% to 75% detected once. The sample was tumor tissue, taken at baseline. These receptors were taken from a person aged 30 to 80 with non-small cell lung cancer.

In this sample, this clone turned up once. The V call is TRBV6-6, the J call TRBJ2-1; unclear D gene. Germline V lookup: CDR1 MNHNY, CDR2 SVGAGI (reference sequence). The CDR3 runs to 14 residues. V lost 4 bases, J lost 2 bases, and 9 bases lay in between. Here the CDR3 reads CASSSVGPYNEQFF. The CDR3 DNA reads as TGTGCCAGCAGTTCCGTGGGCCCCTACAATGAGCAGTTCTTC.

This clone showed up just once. CDR3 nucleotide sequence: TGTGCCAGCAGCTTATTCACGGGGCCGGGCACTGAAGCTTTCTTT. Protein: CASSLFTGPGTEAFF. This rearrangement joins TRBV7-6 to TRBJ1-1; tentatively, D is TRBD1 (5 bases). There are 15 residues in the CDR3. Trimming removed 2 bases at V and 4 bases at J, with 14 bases between. Per germline, CDR1 SGHVS and CDR2 FNYEAQ.

The genes are TRBV7-3 and TRBJ1-1; 7 bases map to TRBD1. Germline V lookup: CDR1 SGHTA, CDR2 FQGTGA. With V trimmed by 5 bases and J by 5 bases, 8 bases remained unmatched. This CDR3 region has 14 residues. The CDR3 nucleotides are TGTGCCAGCAGCGCGACAGGGTCTGGGACTGAAGCTTTCTTT. This sequence encodes CASSATGSGTEAFF.

This clone showed up just once. The chain combines TRBV19 with TRBJ2-3; weak D call: TRBD2 (6 bases). The CDR3 consists of 15 residues. The V end lost 1 base, the J end lost 1 base, and 9 bases lay between the germline ends. The V gene's germline CDR1 is LNHDA and CDR2 SQIVND (reference sequence). CDR3 bases: TGTGCCAGTAGTATAGGCGGGGACGGCACAGATACGCAGTATTTT. Its translation is CASSIGGDGTDTQYF.

CDR3 sequence reads: CASSPGQPNQPQHF. CDR3 sequence (DNA): TGTGCCAGCAGTCCGGGACAGCCCAATCAGCCCCAGCATTTT. The chain has TRBV6-5 and TRBJ1-5, with TRBD1 matching 7 bases. The germline CDR1 and CDR2 sequences are MNHEY and SVGAGI. V lost 5 bases and J lost 3; bases outside the gene matches: 4. The CDR3 is 14 residues long.

This chain joins TRBV5-1 and TRBJ1-1; 8 nucleotides line up with TRBD1. The CDR3 sequence is 14 residues long. Germline V gene lookup returns CDR1 SGHRS and CDR2 YFSETQ. V was pared by 2 bases and J by 1 base, with 1 base of the junction left unmatched. CDR3 bases: TGCGCCAGCAGCTTCGACAGGGGGAACACTGAAGCTTTCTTT. This codes for CASSFDRGNTEAFF.

This clone rates as medium-sized. This chain links TRBV11-2 with TRBJ1-2, with 10 nucleotides matching TRBD1. This CDR3 comprises 16 residues. V dropped 3 bases and J dropped 4; count of bases not matched to a gene: 8. Looked up from germline, CDR1 is SGHAT and CDR2 is FQNNGV. The CDR3 reads CASSFGDRGRGYGYTF. The CDR3 DNA is TGTGCCAGCAGCTTCGGAGACAGGGGGCGCGGCTATGGCTACACCTTC.

The V call is TRBV10-3, the J call TRBJ2-3, with TRBD2 matching over 12 bases. Germline V gene lookup returns CDR1 ENHRY and CDR2 SYGVKD. This CDR3 spans 14 amino acids. V lost 6 bases, J lost 4 bases, and 2 bases stayed unmatched. CDR3 region: CAIRASGGADTQYF. CDR3 nucleotides: TGTGCCATCAGAGCTAGCGGGGGGGCAGATACGCAGTATTTT.

The chain has TRBV28 and TRBJ1-1; possibly TRBD1 for D (6 bases). The CDR3 contains 16 residues. Trimming left V 2 bases short and J 1 base short, with 14 bases between. Germline CDR1 and CDR2: MDHEN and SYDVKM. CDR3 nucleotides: TGTGCCAGCAGTTTACCAACCGGGACACCGAACACTGAAGCTTTCTTT. It is translated as CASSLPTGTPNTEAFF.

This chain connects TRBV5-6 to TRBJ2-5; 9 bases align to TRBD1. Germline CDR1 SGHDT, CDR2 YYEEEE. V gave up 3 bases and J gave up 4 bases; unmatched junction bases: 4. The CDR3 is 14 amino acids. The CDR3 reads CASSSQGAGETQYF. The CDR3 DNA sequence: TGTGCCAGCAGCTCACAGGGGGCAGGAGAGACCCAGTACTTC.

This clone is categorized as medium-sized. The chain couples TRBV5-6 to TRBJ2-7, with 13 bases lining up with TRBD2. The CDR3 totals 18 residues. Germline CDR1 is SGHDT and CDR2 is YYEEEE. With V trimmed by 3 bases and J by 2 bases, 11 bases remained unmatched. CDR3 amino acids: CASSSGGLAGTMTYEQYF. In DNA, the CDR3 is TGTGCCAGCAGCTCCGGGGGACTAGCGGGGACGATGACCTACGAGCAGTACTTC. Together with reference TRBV5-6 and TRBJ2-7, the CDR3 gives the full variable domain: DAGVTQSPTHLIKTRGQQVTLRCSPKSGHDTVSWYQQALGQGPQFIFQYYEEEERQRGNFPDRFSGHQFPNYSSELNVNALLLGDSALYLCASSSGGLAGTMTYEQYFGPGTRLTVT.